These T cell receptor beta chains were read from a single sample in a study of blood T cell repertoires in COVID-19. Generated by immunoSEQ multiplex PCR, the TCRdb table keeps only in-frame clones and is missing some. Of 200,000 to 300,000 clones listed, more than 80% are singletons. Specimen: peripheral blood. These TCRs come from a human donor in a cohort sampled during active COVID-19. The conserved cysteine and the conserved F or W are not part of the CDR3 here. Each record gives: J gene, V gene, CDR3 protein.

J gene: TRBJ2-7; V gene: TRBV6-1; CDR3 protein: ASSEDVGVTYEQY
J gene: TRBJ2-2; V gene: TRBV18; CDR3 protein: ASSPLRPGLAANTGELF
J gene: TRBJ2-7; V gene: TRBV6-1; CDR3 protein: ASSEAYGTSGRAYEQY
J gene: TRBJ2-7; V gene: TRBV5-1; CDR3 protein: ASSRGTGYDEQY
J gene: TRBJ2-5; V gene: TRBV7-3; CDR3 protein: ASSLGQGLGETQY
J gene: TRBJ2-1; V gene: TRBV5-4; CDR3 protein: ASRTGTSGLYNEQF
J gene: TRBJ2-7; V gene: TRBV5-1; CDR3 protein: ASSWEGREVSYEQY
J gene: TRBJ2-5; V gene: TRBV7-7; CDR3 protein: ASRELAGGFGETQY
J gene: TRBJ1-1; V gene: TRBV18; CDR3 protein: ASSLQGGQNTEAF
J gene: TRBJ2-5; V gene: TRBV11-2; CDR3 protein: ASSLSSGGAGETQY
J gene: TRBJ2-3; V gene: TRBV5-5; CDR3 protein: ASSLRGGAVDTQY
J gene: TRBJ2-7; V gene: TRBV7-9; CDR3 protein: ASRYSGAGHYEQY
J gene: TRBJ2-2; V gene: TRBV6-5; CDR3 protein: ASRRDYSNTGELF
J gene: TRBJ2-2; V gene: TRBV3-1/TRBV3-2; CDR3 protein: ASQESGGGELF
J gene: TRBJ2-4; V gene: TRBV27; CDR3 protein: ASSLYPQVNIQY
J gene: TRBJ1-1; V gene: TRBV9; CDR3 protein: ASSVGRENTEAF
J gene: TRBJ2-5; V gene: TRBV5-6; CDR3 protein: ASSLFRQGNQETQY
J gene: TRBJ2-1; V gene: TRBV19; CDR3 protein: ASSGAGGIEQF
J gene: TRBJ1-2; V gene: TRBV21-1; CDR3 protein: ASSKPENGYT
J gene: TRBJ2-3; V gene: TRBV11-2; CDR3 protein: ASSLPPRGAGTDTQY
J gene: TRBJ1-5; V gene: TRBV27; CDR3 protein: ASSAGDLLGNQPQH
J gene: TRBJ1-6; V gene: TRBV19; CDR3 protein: ASSRPGESNSPLH
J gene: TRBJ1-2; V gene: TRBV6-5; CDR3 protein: AACSLGAVGYGYT
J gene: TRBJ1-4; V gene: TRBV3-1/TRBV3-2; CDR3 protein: ASSPPGQGWEKLF
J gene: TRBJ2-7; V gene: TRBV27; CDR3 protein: ASSSTGGYEQY
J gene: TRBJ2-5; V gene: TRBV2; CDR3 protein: ASYRETQY
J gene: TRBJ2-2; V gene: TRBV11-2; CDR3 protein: ASSLVSAGELF
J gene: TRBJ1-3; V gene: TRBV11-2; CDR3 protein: ASSRTPWTGVAGNTIY
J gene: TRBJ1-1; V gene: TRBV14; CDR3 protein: ASSRSTGMNTEAF
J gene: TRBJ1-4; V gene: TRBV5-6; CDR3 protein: ASGRGTLNEKLF
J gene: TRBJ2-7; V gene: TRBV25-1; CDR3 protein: ASSVFDRGKYEQY
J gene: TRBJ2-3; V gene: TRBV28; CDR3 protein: ASSFLAGADTQY
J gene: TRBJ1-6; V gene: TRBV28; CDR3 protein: ASRTRENSPLH
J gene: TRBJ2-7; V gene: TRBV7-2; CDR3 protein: ASSVPAYEQY
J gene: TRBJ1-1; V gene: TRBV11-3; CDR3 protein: ASSWQGATEAF
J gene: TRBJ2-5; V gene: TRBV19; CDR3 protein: ASTSTGQQETQY